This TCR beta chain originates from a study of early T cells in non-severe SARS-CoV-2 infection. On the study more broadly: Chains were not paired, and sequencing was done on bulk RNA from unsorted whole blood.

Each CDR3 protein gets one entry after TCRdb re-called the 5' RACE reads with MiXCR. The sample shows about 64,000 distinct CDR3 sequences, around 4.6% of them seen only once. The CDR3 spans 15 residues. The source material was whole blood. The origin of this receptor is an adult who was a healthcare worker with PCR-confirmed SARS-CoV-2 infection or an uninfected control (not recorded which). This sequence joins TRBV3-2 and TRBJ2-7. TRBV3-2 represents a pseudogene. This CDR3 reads CASSQDIGTGYEQYF. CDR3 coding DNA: TGTGCCAGCAGCCAAGATATTGGGACTGGCTACGAGCAGTACTTC.